Below are 5 T cell receptor beta chains sequenced from a single sample in a study of shared clonotypes between healthy human individuals (TCRdb year 2020). Libraries were prepared through the immunoSEQ multiplex PCR assay. TCRdb limited this immuneACCESS table to in-frame rearrangements with V and J called. A share of clones is missing; checked studies link under half to unresolved V genes, and the rest is unexplained. The sample records fewer than 1.4 million clones, around 78% of which are singletons. Around 0.6% of the sample rests with the top ten. The specimen was memory CD4+ T cells from PBMCs. This specimen's cell subset or site label, interpreted: CD45RA-negative fraction. The receptors come from a man younger than 35 in good health. Some clones in this sample may be carry-over from other donors' samples.

The chain uses TRBV4-1 and TRBJ1-2; D may be TRBD1 (5 bases). This CDR3 has 15 residues. Germline V CDR1 and CDR2: MGHRA, YSYEKL. Deletions cut 3 bases from V and 4 bases from J, with 15 bases between. The CDR3 DNA reads TGCGCCAGCAGCCAGGGATCGGGACGGAGCTATGGCTACACCTTC. Amino acids: CASSQGSGRSYGYTF.

Concerning this clone itself: A much larger clone sits a single nucleotide away, making a read error possible. The chain joins TRBV7-9 to TRBJ2-7; no definite D call. The CDR3 spans 11 residues. V lost 2 bases and J lost 5, with 4 bases in between. The germline gives CDR1 SEHNR, CDR2 FQNEAQ (reference sequence). CDR3 amino acids: CASSLQDEQYF. CDR3 sequence (DNA): TGTGCCAGCAGCTTACAGGACGAGCAGTACTTC. The entire variable domain, with the rest obtained from reference TRBV7-9 and TRBJ2-7, is as follows: DTGVSQNPRHKITKRGQNVTFRCDPISEHNRLYWYRQTLGQGPEFLTYFQNEAQLEKSRLLSDRFSAERPKGSFSTLEIQRTEQGDSAMYLCASSLQDEQYFGPGTRLTVT.

This clone showed up just a few times. The rearrangement links TRBV7-9 to TRBJ1-3; no clear D gene. V lost 0 bases to trimming and J lost 4 bases, with 13 bases between them. Germline values: CDR1 SEHNR, CDR2 FQNEAQ (reference sequence). This CDR3 is built from 16 residues. CDR3 protein: CASSLAGSAGGNTIYF. The CDR3 nucleotides are TGTGCCAGCAGCTTAGCAGGTTCCGCGGGAGGAAACACCATATATTTT.

Comments on this clone: Other DNA sequences within the sample encode an identical CDR3. The chain has TRBV7-9 and TRBJ2-7; D is unresolved. The CDR3 length is 12 residues. Germline V gives CDR1 SEHNR, CDR2 FQNEAQ (reference sequence). Trimming took 1 base from V and 7 from J, leaving 8 bases between them. As DNA, the CDR3 is TGTGCCAGCAGCTTAGGTGTTGGGGAGCAGTACTTC. Its protein is CASSLGVGEQYF. The full variable domain, rest sourced from reference TRBV7-9 and TRBJ2-7, is DTGVSQNPRHKITKRGQNVTFRCDPISEHNRLYWYRQTLGQGPEFLTYFQNEAQLEKSRLLSDRFSAERPKGSFSTLEIQRTEQGDSAMYLCASSLGVGEQYFGPGTRLTVT.

The J gene is TRBJ1-2, the V gene TRBV7-8, with a tentative D call TRBD1 (6 bases). The germline V and J ends were trimmed by 8 bases and 2 bases, with 18 bases remaining between them. The CDR3 spans 15 residues. The germline V gene has CDR1 SGHVS and CDR2 FQNEAQ. The CDR3 bases are TGTGCCAGCCGCGGATGGACAGACGACAACTATGGCTACACCTTC. Translation: CASRGWTDDNYGYTF.